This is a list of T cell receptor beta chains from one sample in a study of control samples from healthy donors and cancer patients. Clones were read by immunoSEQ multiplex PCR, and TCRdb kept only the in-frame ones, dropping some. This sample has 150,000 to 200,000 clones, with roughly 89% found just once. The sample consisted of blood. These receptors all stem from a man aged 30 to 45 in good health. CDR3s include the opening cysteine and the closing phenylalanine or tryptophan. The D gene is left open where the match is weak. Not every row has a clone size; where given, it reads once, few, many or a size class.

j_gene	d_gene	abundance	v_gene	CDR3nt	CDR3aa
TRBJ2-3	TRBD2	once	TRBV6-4	TGTGCCAGCAGTGACCCGGGACTAGCAGATACGCAGTATTTT	CASSDPGLADTQYF
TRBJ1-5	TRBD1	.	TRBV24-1	TGTGCCACCAGTCTGTCGGGACAGGGGATTCAGCCCCAGCATTTT	CATSLSGQGIQPQHF
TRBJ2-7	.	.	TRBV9	TGTGCCAGCAGCCCTAGAGTGGGTTACGAGCAGTACTTC	CASSPRVGYEQYF
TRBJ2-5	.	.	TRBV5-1	TGCGCCAGCAGCTTGGGACAGACGTACCAAGAGACCCAGTACTTC	CASSLGQTYQETQYF
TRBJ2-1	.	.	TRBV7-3	TGTGCCAGCAGCTTGAAGGGGTCCTACAATGAGCAGTTCTTC	CASSLKGSYNEQFF
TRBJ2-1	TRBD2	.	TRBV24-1	TGTGCCACCAGTCACCTTAGCGGGAGGGGAAATGAGCAGTTCTTC	CATSHLSGRGNEQFF
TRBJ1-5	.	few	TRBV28	TGTGCCAGCAGTTTTCAGCCCCAGCATTTT	CASSFQPQHF
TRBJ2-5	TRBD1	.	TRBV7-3	TGTGCCAGCAGCTCGGGACAGAAAGAGACCCAGTACTTC	CASSSGQKETQYF
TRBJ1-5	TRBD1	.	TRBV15	TGTGCCACCAGCACCGGGACAGCGACTTTTAGCAATCAGCCCCAGCATTTT	CATSTGTATFSNQPQHF
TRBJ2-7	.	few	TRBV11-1	TGTGCCAGCAGCCAGGGGCGGGTGACCTACGAGCAGTACTTC	CASSQGRVTYEQYF
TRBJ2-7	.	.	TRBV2	TGTGCCAGCAGTGCCGAACAGGGAAGTCTCTACGAGCAGTACTTC	CASSAEQGSLYEQYF
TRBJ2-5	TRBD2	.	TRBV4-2	TGTGCCAGCAGACCGGGACTAGCGGGGGGCATACCGGAAAAAGAGACCCAGTACTTC	CASRPGLAGGIPEKETQYF
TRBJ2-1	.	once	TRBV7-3	TGTGCCAGCAGCCCAGAAAACAACAATGAGCAGTTCTTC	CASSPENNNEQFF
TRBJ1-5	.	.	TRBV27	TGTGCCAGCAGTCACGGGACGGGGAATCAGCCCCAGCATTTT	CASSHGTGNQPQHF
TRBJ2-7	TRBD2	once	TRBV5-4	TGTGCCAGCACTGGCGGGGCTAGCGGGTCCTACGAGCAGTACTTC	CASTGGASGSYEQYF
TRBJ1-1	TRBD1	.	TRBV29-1	TGCAGCGCTGCTGGACAGGGAAACACTGAAGCTTTCTTT	CSAAGQGNTEAFF
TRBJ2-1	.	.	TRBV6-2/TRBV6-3	TGTGCCAGCAGTTACTCGCCTCTAAGCTCCTACAATGAGCAGTTCTTC	CASSYSPLSSYNEQFF
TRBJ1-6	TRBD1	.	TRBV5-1	TGCGCCAGCAGCTCCGAACAGGGGCTTAATTCACCCCTCCACTTT	CASSSEQGLNSPLHF
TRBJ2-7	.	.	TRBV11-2	TGTGCCAGCAGCTCGGGGCCGGGACCGTCCTACGAGCAGTACTTC	CASSSGPGPSYEQYF
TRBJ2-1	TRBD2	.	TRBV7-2	TGTGCCAGCAGCGGGCGCTTCGTGGGAGGGGAGCAGTTCTTC	CASSGRFVGGEQFF
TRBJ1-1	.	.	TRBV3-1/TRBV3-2	TGTGCCAGCAGCCAAAGGGGGGGGGACACTGAAGCTTTCTTT	CASSQRGGDTEAFF
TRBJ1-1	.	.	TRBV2	TGTGCCAGCGGGTGGGGTTACATGAACACTGAAGCTTTCTTT	CASGWGYMNTEAFF
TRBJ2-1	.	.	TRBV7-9	TGTGCCAGCAGCTTAACGAGTGAGCAGTTCTTC	CASSLTSEQFF
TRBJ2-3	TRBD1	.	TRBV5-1	TGCGCCAGCAGTTCCGGGACAGGGGCCGATACGCAGTATTTT	CASSSGTGADTQYF
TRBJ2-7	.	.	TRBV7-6	TGTGCCAGCAGCTCAAGGGAGGCAAATCCCCTCTACGAGCAGTACTTC	CASSSREANPLYEQYF
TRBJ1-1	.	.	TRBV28	TGTGCCAGCAGTTTAGCACACCCGAACACTGAAGCTTTCTTT	CASSLAHPNTEAFF
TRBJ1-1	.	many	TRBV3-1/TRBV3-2	TGTGCCAGCAGCTTCCTGAACACTGAAGCTTTCTTT	CASSFLNTEAFF